These 15 T cell receptor beta chains were all obtained from the same sample, sequenced in a study of T cells after yellow fever vaccination. TCRdb called the 5' RACE reads again in MiXCR, with one record for every CDR3 protein. This sample has fewer than 500,000 distinct CDR3 sequences; 18% occur once, and the top ten carry 15% to 20%. This sample comprised PBMCs, obtained before the yellow fever booster vaccination. All receptors come from a man aged 18 to 30 who received the YFV17D yellow fever vaccine.

This clonotype turned up a few times. The CDR3 spells CASSSAPTSGTYEQYF. The CDR3 DNA sequence: TGTGCCAGCAGCTCCGCGCCGACTAGCGGGACCTACGAGCAGTACTTC. The V call is TRBV7-9, the J call TRBJ2-7; 11 positions agree with TRBD2. The CDR3 contains 16 residues. In germline, CDR1 is SEHNR, CDR2 FQNEAQ (reference sequence). With V trimmed by 4 bases and J by 2 bases, 7 bases remained unmatched.

This clonotype was observed a few times. The V call is TRBV2, the J call TRBJ1-6, with 7 bases that match TRBD1. CDR3 length: 13 amino acids. Germline V gene lookup returns CDR1 SNHLY and CDR2 FYNNEI. The ends lost 7 bases at V and 13 bases at J; junction bases unmatched: 10. The CDR3 coding sequence is TGTGCCAGCAAGGGACAGTCCATCACCCCCCTCCACTTT. Its translation: CASKGQSITPLHF.

The CDR3 DNA sequence: TGTGCCAGCAGCTCCCCGGGGGCGAACACTGAAGCTTTCTTT. Its protein product is CASSSPGANTEAFF. The rearrangement links TRBV5-4 to TRBJ1-1, with a possible D match to TRBD1 (6 bases). The germline CDR1 and CDR2 sequences are SGHNT and YYREEE (reference sequence). The V and J ends lost 3 bases and 1 base respectively, with 10 bases between them. The CDR3 has 14 residues.

This sequence joins TRBV7-2 and TRBJ2-3; the match to TRBD2 covers 12 bases. The J segment lost 6 bases and the V segment lost 5 bases, leaving 6 bases of the junction unmatched. The CDR3 spans 15 residues. Germline CDR1 and CDR2: SGHTA and FQGNSA. CDR3 DNA sequence: TGTGCCAGCAGCGAAAGACTAGCGGGGGTGGATACGCAGTATTTT. Amino acid sequence: CASSERLAGVDTQYF.

The chain combines TRBV2 with TRBJ2-5; the D is unclear. Germline V gene lookup returns CDR1 SNHLY and CDR2 FYNNEI. The CDR3 runs to 12 residues. V was pared by 1 base and J by 5 bases, with 5 bases between. Written as DNA, the CDR3 is TGTGCCAGCAGTGAAGAGGTCGAGACCCAGTACTTC. Translation: CASSEEVETQYF.

The rearrangement uses TRBV4-2 and TRBJ2-1; 7 bases are a match to TRBD1. V was clipped by 5 bases and J by 0 bases; unmatched bases: 7. The germline V gene has CDR1 LGHNA and CDR2 YNFKEQ. This CDR3 is built from 16 residues. CDR3 amino acids: CASSTPDRSSYNEQFF. DNA of the CDR3: TGTGCCAGCAGCACCCCGGACAGGAGCTCCTACAATGAGCAGTTCTTC.

This clonotype was counted between two and nine times. The V gene is TRBV20-1, the J gene TRBJ1-1, with 9 bases matching TRBD1. The CDR3 consists of 13 residues. Looked up from germline, CDR1 is DFQATT and CDR2 is SNEGSKA (reference sequence). The J segment lost 4 bases and the V segment lost 7 bases, leaving 7 bases of the junction unmatched. The CDR3 region has the DNA TGCAGTGGCAGGACAGGGGTTGGCACTGAAGCTTTCTTT. Translating it yields CSGRTGVGTEAFF.

This clonotype was detected only a few times. V usage is TRBV7-9 and J usage is TRBJ2-5, with 10 positions matching TRBD1. In germline, CDR1 is SEHNR, CDR2 FQNEAQ (reference sequence). Trimming cost V 0 bases and J 4 bases; bases outside gene matches: 5. The CDR3 has 16 amino acids. CDR3 region: CASSLADRGQGETQYF. The CDR3 DNA follows: TGTGCCAGCAGCTTAGCCGACAGGGGGCAGGGAGAGACCCAGTACTTC.

In this sample, this clonotype turned up a few times. The rearrangement uses TRBV6-6 and TRBJ2-3, with 11 bases fitting TRBD2. The CDR3 extends over 16 amino acids. Germline V CDR1 and CDR2: MNHNY, SVGAGI (reference sequence). V gave up 2 bases and J gave up 6 bases; unmatched junction bases: 7. The CDR3 sequence: CASSYMSSGGSDTQYF. CDR3 bases: TGTGCCAGCAGTTACATGTCTAGCGGGGGGTCGGATACGCAGTATTTT.

Only a few counts were recorded for this clonotype. This chain uses TRBV6-5 with TRBJ2-3; tentative D call: TRBD2 (7 bases). The CDR3 length is 16 residues. Looked up from germline, CDR1 is MNHEY and CDR2 is SVGAGI. Trimming took 2 bases from V and 1 from J, leaving 13 bases between them. The CDR3 loop reads CASSYEGRGGTDTQYF. In DNA, the CDR3 is TGTGCCAGCAGTTACGAGGGGAGGGGGGGCACAGATACGCAGTATTTT.

The chain employs TRBV7-9 and TRBJ1-1; D uncertain. V gave up 4 bases and J gave up 0 bases, with 12 bases separating them. The CDR3 runs to 15 residues. CDR1 is SEHNR and CDR2 is FQNEAQ in the germline V gene (reference sequence). This CDR3 reads CASSSSVRVNTEAFF. CDR3 bases: TGTGCCAGCAGCTCCTCGGTAAGGGTGAACACTGAAGCTTTCTTT.

The sample holds a few counts of this clonotype. This rearrangement joins TRBV4-1 to TRBJ2-3, with 9 bases matching TRBD1. Trimming cost V 3 bases and J 3 bases; bases outside gene matches: 4. Germline CDR1 reads MGHRA; CDR2 reads YSYEKL. This CDR3 is built from 15 residues. CDR3: CASSQTGGSTDTQYF. The CDR3 nucleotides are TGCGCCAGCAGCCAGACAGGGGGAAGTACAGATACGCAGTATTTT.

This sequence joins TRBV20-1 and TRBJ1-3; D might be TRBD1 (5 bases). Germline V gene sequence: CDR1 DFQATT, CDR2 SNEGSKA (reference sequence). The V end was cut by 5 bases, the J end by 2 bases, with 10 bases between. The CDR3 runs to 13 residues. CDR3 bases: TGCAGTGCTGCCAGGGAAGCTGGAAACACCATATATTTT. Its translation: CSAAREAGNTIYF.

The rearrangement links TRBV10-1 to TRBJ2-5; D gene uncertain. This CDR3 has 15 residues. Germline CDR1 and CDR2: WNHNN and SYGVQD (reference sequence). The ends were cut back, 0 bases at V and 2 bases at J, with 10 bases in the middle. The CDR3: CASSESSAGQETQYF. CDR3 bases: TGCGCCAGCAGTGAGTCGTCCGCCGGACAAGAGACCCAGTACTTC.

Only a few counts were recorded for this clonotype. The chain couples TRBV20-1 to TRBJ2-5; 9 positions agree with TRBD1. The CDR3 totals 14 residues. J was trimmed by 5 bases and V by 6 bases; bases with no gene match: 10. CDR1 and CDR2 (germline): DFQATT, SNEGSKA (reference sequence). The CDR3 DNA sequence: TGCAGTGCAAGGGGGACAGGGTGGTCGGAGACCCAGTACTTC. Translated: CSARGTGWSETQYF.